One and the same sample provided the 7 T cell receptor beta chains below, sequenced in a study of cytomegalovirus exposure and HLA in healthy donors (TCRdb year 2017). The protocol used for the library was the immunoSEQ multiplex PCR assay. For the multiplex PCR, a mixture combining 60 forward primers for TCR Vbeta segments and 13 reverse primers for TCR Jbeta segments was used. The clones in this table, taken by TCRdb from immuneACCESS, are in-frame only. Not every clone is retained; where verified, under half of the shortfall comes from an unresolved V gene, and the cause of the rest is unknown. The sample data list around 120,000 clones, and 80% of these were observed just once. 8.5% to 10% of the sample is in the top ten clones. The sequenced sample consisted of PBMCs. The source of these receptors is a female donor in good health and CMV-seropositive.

CDR3 in amino acids: CASSSGFEGYTF. Written as DNA, the CDR3 is TGCGCCAGCAGCTCGGGGTTTGAGGGCTACACCTTC. V gene TRBV5-1 combines with J gene TRBJ1-2; D not resolved. Germline CDR1 reads SGHRS; CDR2 reads YFSETQ. Trimming took 3 bases from V and 8 from J, leaving 11 bases between them. The length of the CDR3 is 12 residues.

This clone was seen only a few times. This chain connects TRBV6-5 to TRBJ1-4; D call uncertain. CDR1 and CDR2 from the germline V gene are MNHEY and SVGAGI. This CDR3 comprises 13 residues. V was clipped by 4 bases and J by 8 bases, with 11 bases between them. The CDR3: CASSFPGSEKLFF. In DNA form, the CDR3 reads TGTGCCAGCAGTTTCCCGGGGTCCGAAAAACTGTTTTTT.

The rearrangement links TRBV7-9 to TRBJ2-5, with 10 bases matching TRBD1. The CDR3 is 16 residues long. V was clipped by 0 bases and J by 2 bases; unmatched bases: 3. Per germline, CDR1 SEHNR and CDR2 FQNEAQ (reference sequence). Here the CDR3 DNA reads TGTGCCAGCAGCTTAGCGGGGACAGGGGCACAAGAGACCCAGTACTTC. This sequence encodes CASSLAGTGAQETQYF.

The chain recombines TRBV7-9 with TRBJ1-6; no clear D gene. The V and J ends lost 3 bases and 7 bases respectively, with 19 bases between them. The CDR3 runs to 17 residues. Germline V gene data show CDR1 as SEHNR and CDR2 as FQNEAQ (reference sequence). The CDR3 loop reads CASSFPRAETANSPLHF. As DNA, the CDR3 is TGTGCCAGCAGCTTTCCCCGTGCCGAAACTGCAAATTCACCCCTCCACTTT.

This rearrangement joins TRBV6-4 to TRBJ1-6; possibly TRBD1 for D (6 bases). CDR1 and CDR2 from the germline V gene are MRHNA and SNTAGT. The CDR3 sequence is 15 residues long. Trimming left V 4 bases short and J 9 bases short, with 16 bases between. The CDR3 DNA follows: TGTGCCAGCAGTGTCAGGGGCGGCTTTGGTTCACCCCTCCACTTT. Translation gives CASSVRGGFGSPLHF.

The CDR3 sequence: CAWSTAPGNQPQHF. The CDR3 DNA reads TGTGCCTGGAGTACCGCCCCGGGCAATCAGCCCCAGCATTTT. This chain uses TRBV30 with TRBJ1-5; no definite D call. The CDR3 spans 14 residues. The germline V gene has CDR1 GTSNPN and CDR2 SVGIG (reference sequence). V was trimmed by 2 bases and J by 2 bases, leaving 10 bases between them.

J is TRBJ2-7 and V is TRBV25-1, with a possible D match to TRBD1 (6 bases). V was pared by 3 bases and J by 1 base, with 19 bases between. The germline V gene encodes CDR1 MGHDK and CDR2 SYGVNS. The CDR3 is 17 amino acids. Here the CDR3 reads CASSDSLDSEGSYEQYF. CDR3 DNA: TGTGCCAGCAGTGATTCCCTGGACAGCGAGGGGTCCTACGAGCAGTACTTC.